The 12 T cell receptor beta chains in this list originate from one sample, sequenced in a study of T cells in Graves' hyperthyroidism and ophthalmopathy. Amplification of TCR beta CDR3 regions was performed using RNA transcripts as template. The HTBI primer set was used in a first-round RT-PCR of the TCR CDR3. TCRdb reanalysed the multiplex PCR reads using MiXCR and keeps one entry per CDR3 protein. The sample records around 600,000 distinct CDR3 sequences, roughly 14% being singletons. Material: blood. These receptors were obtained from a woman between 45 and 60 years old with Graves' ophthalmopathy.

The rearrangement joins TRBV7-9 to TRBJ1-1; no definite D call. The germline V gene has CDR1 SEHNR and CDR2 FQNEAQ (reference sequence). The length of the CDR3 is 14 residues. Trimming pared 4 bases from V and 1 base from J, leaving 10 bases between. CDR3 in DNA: TGTGCCAGCAGCTCGAGCCCAGGGAACACTGAAGCTTTCTTT. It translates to CASSSSPGNTEAFF.

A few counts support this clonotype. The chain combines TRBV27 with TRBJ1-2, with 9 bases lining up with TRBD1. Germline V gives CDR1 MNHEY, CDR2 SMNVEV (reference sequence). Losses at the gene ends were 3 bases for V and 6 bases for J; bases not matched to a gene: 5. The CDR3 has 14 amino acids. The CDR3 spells CASSFVGTGNGYTF. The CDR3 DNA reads TGTGCCAGCAGTTTCGTCGGGACAGGGAATGGCTACACCTTC.

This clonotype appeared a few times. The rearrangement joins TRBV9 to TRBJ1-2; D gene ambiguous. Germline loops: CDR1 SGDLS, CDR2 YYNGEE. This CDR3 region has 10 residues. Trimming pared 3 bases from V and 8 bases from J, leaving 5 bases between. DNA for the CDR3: TGTGCCAGCAGCGGCAGGGGCTACACCTTC. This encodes CASSGRGYTF.

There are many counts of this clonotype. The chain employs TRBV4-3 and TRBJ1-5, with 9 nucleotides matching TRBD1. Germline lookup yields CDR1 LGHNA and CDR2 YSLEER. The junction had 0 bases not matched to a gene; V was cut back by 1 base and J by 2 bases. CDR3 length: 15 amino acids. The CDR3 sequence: CASSQGTGGNQPQHF. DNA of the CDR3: TGCGCCAGCAGCCAAGGGACAGGGGGCAATCAGCCCCAGCATTTT.

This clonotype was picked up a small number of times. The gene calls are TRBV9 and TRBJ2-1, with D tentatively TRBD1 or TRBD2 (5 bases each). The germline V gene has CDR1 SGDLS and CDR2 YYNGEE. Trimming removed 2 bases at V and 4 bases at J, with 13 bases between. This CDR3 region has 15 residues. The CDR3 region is CASSVGTAAYNEQFF. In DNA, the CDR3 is TGTGCCAGCAGCGTCGGGACCGCGGCTTACAATGAGCAGTTCTTC.

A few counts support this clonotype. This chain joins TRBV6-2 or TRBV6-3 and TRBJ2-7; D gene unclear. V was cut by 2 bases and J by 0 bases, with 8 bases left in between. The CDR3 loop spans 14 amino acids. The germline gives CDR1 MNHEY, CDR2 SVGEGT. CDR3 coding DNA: TGTGCCAGCAGTTACAGGACCGACTCCTACGAGCAGTACTTC. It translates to CASSYRTDSYEQYF.

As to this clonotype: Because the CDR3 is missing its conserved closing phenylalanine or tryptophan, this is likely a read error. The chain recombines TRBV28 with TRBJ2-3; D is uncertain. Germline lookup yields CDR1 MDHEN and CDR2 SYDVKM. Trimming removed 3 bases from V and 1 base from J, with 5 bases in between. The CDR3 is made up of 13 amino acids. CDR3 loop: CASSFGGTDTQYL. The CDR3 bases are TGTGCCAGCAGTTTTGGTGGCACAGATACGCAGTATCTT.

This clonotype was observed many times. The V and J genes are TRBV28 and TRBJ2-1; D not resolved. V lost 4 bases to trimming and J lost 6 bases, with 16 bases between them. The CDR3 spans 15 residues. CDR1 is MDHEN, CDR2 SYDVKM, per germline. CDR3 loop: CASSSQDTITNEQFF. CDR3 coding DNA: TGTGCCAGCAGTTCCCAGGATACAATTACCAATGAGCAGTTCTTC.

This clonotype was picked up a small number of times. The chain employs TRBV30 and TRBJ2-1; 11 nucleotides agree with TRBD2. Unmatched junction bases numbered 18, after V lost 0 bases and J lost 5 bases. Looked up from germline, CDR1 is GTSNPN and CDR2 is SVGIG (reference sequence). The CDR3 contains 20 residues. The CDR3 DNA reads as TGTGCCTGGAGTGTTTTCGCCGTTACTAGCGGGAGCCGCCTTAACAATGAGCAGTTCTTC. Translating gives CAWSVFAVTSGSRLNNEQFF.

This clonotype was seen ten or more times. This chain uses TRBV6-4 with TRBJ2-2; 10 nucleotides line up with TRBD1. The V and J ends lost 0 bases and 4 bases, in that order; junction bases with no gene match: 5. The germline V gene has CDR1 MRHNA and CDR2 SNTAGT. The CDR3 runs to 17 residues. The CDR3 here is CASSDSTGGEFTGELFF. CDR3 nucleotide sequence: TGTGCCAGCAGTGACTCGACAGGGGGCGAGTTCACCGGGGAGCTGTTTTTT.

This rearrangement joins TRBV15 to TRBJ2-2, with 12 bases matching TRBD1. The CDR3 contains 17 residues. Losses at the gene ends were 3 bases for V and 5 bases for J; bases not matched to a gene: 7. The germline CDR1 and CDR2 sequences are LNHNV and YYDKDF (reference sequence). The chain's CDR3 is CATSSGRGQGATGELFF. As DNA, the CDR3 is TGTGCCACCAGCAGCGGAAGGGGACAGGGGGCGACCGGGGAGCTGTTTTTT.

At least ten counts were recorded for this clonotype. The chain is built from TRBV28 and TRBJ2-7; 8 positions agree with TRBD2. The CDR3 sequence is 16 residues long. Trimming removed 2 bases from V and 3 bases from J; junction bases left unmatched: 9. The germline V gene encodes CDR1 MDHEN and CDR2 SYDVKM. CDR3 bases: TGTGCCAGCAGTTTAGAATTAACGGGAGGGCACTACGAGCAGTACTTC. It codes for CASSLELTGGHYEQYF.